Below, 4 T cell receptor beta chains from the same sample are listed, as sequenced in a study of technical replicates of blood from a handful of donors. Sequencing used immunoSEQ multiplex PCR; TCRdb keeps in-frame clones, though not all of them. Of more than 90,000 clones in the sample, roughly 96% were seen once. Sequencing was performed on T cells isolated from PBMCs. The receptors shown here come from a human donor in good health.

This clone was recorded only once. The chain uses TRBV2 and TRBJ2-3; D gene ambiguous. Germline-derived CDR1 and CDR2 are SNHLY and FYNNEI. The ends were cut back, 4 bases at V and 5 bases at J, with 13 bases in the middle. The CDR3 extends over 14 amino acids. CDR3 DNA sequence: TGTGCCAGCAGTGTTGCGGTTCTGGGAGATACGCAGTATTTT. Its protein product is CASSVAVLGDTQYF. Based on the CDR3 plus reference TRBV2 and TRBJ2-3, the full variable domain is EPEVTQTPSHQVTQMGQEVILRCVPISNHLYFYWYRQILGQKVEFLVSFYNNEISEKSEIFDDQFSVERPDGSNFTLKIRSTKLEDSAMYFCASSVAVLGDTQYFGPGTRLTVL.

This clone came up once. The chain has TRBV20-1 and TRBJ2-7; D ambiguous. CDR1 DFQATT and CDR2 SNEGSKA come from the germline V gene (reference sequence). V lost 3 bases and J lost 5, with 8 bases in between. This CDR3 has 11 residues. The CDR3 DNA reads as TGCAGTGCTAGGGATGGGCACGAGCAGTACTTC. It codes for CSARDGHEQYF.

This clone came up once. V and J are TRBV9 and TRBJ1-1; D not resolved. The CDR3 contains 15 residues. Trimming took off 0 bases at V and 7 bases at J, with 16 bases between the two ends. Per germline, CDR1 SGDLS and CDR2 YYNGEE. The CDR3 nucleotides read TGTGCCAGCAGCGTAGCTACTCTTTCAGGCGATGAAGCTTTCTTT. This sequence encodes CASSVATLSGDEAFF.

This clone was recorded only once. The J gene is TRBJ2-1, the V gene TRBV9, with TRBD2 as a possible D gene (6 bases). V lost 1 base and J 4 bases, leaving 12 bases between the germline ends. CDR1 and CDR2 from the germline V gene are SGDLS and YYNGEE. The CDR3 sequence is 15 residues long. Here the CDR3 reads CASSVHTGLYNEQFF. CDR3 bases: TGTGCCAGCAGCGTACACACGGGACTTTACAATGAGCAGTTCTTC. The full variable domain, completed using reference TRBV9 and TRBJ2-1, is DSGVTQTPKHLITATGQRVTLRCSPRSGDLSVYWYQQSLDQGLQFLIQYYNGEERAKGNILERFSAQQFPDLHSELNLSSLELGDSALYFCASSVHTGLYNEQFFGPGTRLTVL.